The T cell receptor beta chain under discussion was sequenced for a study of shared clonotypes between healthy human individuals. The table came from immunoSEQ multiplex PCR; TCRdb's copy has only in-frame clones and leaves some out. The sample includes about 2.1 million clones, 90% to 95% of them seen just once. Germline CDR1 reads GTSNPN; CDR2 reads SVGIG (reference sequence). The CDR3 runs to 12 residues. The ends were cut back, 1 base at V and 4 bases at J, with 8 bases in the middle. CD45RO-negative, CCR7-positively selected cells formed the naive CD8 fraction, excluding terminally differentiated effector memory CD45RA+ cells.

Sample: naive CD8+ T cells from PBMCs. The sequence derives from a man younger than 30 in good health. Some clones in this sample may be carry-over from other donors' samples. V and J are TRBV30 and TRBJ2-7, with D hard to call. This chain's CDR3 is CAWSGILYEQYF. The CDR3 DNA reads as TGTGCCTGGAGTGGCATTCTATACGAGCAGTACTTC.